Following are 14 T cell receptor beta chains from one sample sequenced in a study of shared clonotypes between healthy human individuals. The assay was immunoSEQ multiplex PCR, and TCRdb's table has in-frame clones only and misses some. The sample shows a few million clones, approximately 95% of them seen only once. What was sequenced was naive CD4+ T cells from PBMCs. The subset: CD45RA+ positively selected. These receptors came from a man aged 18 to 35 in good health. Some clones in this sample may be carry-over from other donors' samples.

With respect to this clone: This CDR3 is also generated by other DNA sequences in the sample. The chain uses TRBV30 and TRBJ1-2; D is ambiguous. CDR3 length: 11 residues. The germline V and J ends were trimmed by 1 base and 2 bases, with 2 bases remaining between them. Germline-derived CDR1 and CDR2 are GTSNPN and SVGIG (reference sequence). The CDR3 coding sequence is TGTGCCTGGAGTGAAAACTATGGCTACACCTTC. Protein: CAWSENYGYTF.

The rearrangement links TRBV29-1 to TRBJ1-3, with D maybe TRBD1 (5 bases). Germline CDR1 is SQVTM and CDR2 is ANQGSEA. The CDR3 contains 12 residues. Trimming removed 7 bases at V and 2 bases at J, with 9 bases between. The CDR3 sequence is CSARTPGNTIYF. The CDR3 DNA is TGCAGCGCCAGGACACCTGGAAACACCATATATTTT. Variable domain in full (rest from reference TRBV29-1 and TRBJ1-3): SAVISQKPSRDICQRGTSLTIQCQVDSQVTMMFWYRQQPGQSLTLIATANQGSEATYESGFVIDKFPISRPNLTFSTLTVSNMSPEDSSIYLCSARTPGNTIYFGEGSWLTVV.

V and J are TRBV7-8 and TRBJ2-7; 8 nucleotides line up with TRBD2. V lost 5 bases, J lost 2 bases, and 8 bases stayed unmatched. CDR3 length: 15 amino acids. Germline-derived CDR1 and CDR2 are SGHVS and FQNEAQ. The CDR3 region is CASSLFAGGPYEQYF. In DNA, the CDR3 is TGTGCCAGCAGCCTATTTGCGGGAGGCCCCTACGAGCAGTACTTC.

V and J are TRBV18 and TRBJ1-3; the match to TRBD1 covers 10 bases. Germline-derived CDR1 and CDR2 are KGHSH and LQKENI. The V gene end was trimmed by 3 bases and the J gene end by 4 bases; junction bases not matched to a gene: 3. The CDR3 covers 15 residues. CDR3: CASSPDRGLGNTIYF. CDR3 nucleotide sequence: TGTGCCAGCTCACCCGACAGGGGGCTCGGAAACACCATATATTTT.

The chain has TRBV5-1 and TRBJ1-2; no clear D gene. Trimming took off 2 bases at V and 7 bases at J, with 12 bases between the two ends. The germline V gene encodes CDR1 SGHRS and CDR2 YFSETQ. There are 13 residues in the CDR3. In DNA, the CDR3 is TGCGCCAGCAGCTTTGAGTCGTCCGGTGGCTACACCTTC. It is translated as CASSFESSGGYTF.

This clone was counted a single time. Germline is not matched at one junction end, which may reflect a read error. The rearrangement joins TRBV7-2 to TRBJ2-2; TRBD2 might be the D (7 bases). The CDR3 totals 16 residues. In germline, CDR1 is SGHTA, CDR2 FQGNSA. As DNA, the CDR3 is TGTGCCAGCAGCTTTACCGAGGGGGGGAACGCCGGGGAGCTGTTTTTT. Protein: CASSFTEGGNAGELFF.

The V gene is TRBV5-4, the J gene TRBJ2-2; D not resolved. Trimming stripped 0 bases from V and 8 bases from J, with 17 bases between. CDR3 length equals 16 residues. Germline V gene data show CDR1 as SGHNT and CDR2 as YYREEE (reference sequence). The CDR3 region has the DNA TGTGCCAGCAGCTTGGAGCTGAAGGCGTTGGTTGGGGAGCTGTTTTTT. Translation gives CASSLELKALVGELFF.

This sequence joins TRBV4-1 and TRBJ1-4; D is unresolved. The CDR3 spans 14 residues. Germline V gives CDR1 MGHRA, CDR2 YSYEKL. Trimming took 0 bases from V and 8 from J, leaving 10 bases between them. The CDR3 DNA reads TGCGCCAGCAGCCAAGAGGCCGCTCGAGAAAAACTGTTTTTT. It translates to CASSQEAAREKLFF.

J is TRBJ2-5 and V is TRBV29-1, with a possible D match to TRBD1 (5 bases). Deletions cut 7 bases from V and 7 bases from J, with 22 bases between. This CDR3 contains 14 residues. The germline CDR1 and CDR2 sequences are SQVTM and ANQGSEA. DNA for the CDR3: TGCAGCGCTTTGAGTAGGCAGGGTGGAAGGACCCAGTACTTC. This codes for CSALSRQGGRTQYF.

DNA of the CDR3: TGTGCCAGCACTAGGACTAGCGGGAGTCAAGATACGCAGTATTTT. It encodes CASTRTSGSQDTQYF. V gene TRBV9 combines with J gene TRBJ2-3; 13 nucleotides agree with TRBD2. CDR1 and CDR2 (germline): SGDLS, YYNGEE. V lost 6 bases and J lost 5; bases outside the gene matches: 6. This CDR3 has 15 amino acids.

This chain connects TRBV18 to TRBJ2-1; TRBD2 aligns across 13 bases. Germline CDR1 KGHSH, CDR2 LQKENI. CDR3 length equals 16 residues. Trimming cost V 2 bases and J 9 bases; bases outside gene matches: 7. Written as DNA, the CDR3 is TGTGCCAGCTCACCAAACATTGGACTAGCGGGAGTTGAGCAGTTCTTC. It translates to CASSPNIGLAGVEQFF.

Worth noting for this clone: Other DNA sequences in this specimen translate into the identical CDR3. The rearrangement joins TRBV5-1 to TRBJ2-5; TRBD2 matches at 8 bases. This CDR3 spans 14 amino acids. V lost 1 base and J lost 3; bases outside the gene matches: 2. The germline V gene encodes CDR1 SGHRS and CDR2 YFSETQ. In DNA form, the CDR3 reads TGCGCCAGCAGCTTGAGCGGGGGCAAAGAGACCCAGTACTTC. Translation: CASSLSGGKETQYF.

The chain has TRBV7-2 and TRBJ2-1; no firm D call. CDR1 is SGHTA and CDR2 is FQGNSA in the germline V gene. There are 18 residues in the CDR3. V was shortened by 2 bases and J by 0 bases, with 17 bases between the two germline ends. The DNA of the CDR3 is TGTGCCAGCAGCTTACCCTCTCTGGGTTACAGCTCCTACAATGAGCAGTTCTTC. Amino acids: CASSLPSLGYSSYNEQFF. The variable domain in full, completed from reference TRBV7-2 and TRBJ2-1, reads GAGVSQSPSNKVTEKGKDVELRCDPISGHTALYWYRQSLGQGLEFLIYFQGNSAPDKSGLPSDRFSAERTGGSVSTLTIQRTQQEDSAVYLCASSLPSLGYSSYNEQFFGPGTRLTVL.

This sequence joins TRBV7-2 and TRBJ2-7; 7 nucleotides align to TRBD1. V lost 4 bases, J lost 2 bases, and 2 bases stayed unmatched. Germline CDR1 SGHTA, CDR2 FQGNSA. This CDR3 is 13 amino acids long. The CDR3 loop is CASSWTGPYEQYF. CDR3 sequence (DNA): TGTGCCAGCAGCTGGACAGGTCCCTACGAGCAGTACTTC.